The next 13 T cell receptor beta chains were all read from a single sample in a study of human T cells and chemical hapten exposure. The time point is: patch test 1, 2 weeks after DPC sensitization. Sample treatment: therapeutic diphenylcyclopropenone sensitization with weekly scalp DPC. Using its own MiXCR run on the RACE reads, TCRdb lists one record per CDR3 protein. This table holds tens of thousands of distinct CDR3 sequences, 7.5% to 10% found once. The sample here was whole blood, taken in connection with sensitization to the hapten diphenylcyclopropenone (DPC). The receptors here all came from a woman aged 40 to 50 with alopecia areata. Some clones in this sample may be carry-over from other donors' samples.

V gene TRBV7-7 combines with J gene TRBJ2-7, with D tentatively TRBD1 (6 bases). Germline V gene data show CDR1 as SSHAT and CDR2 as FNYEAQ (reference sequence). V was trimmed by 5 bases and J by 1 base, leaving 15 bases between them. The CDR3 has 15 residues. The CDR3 here is CASSPGPRGSYEQYF. As DNA, the CDR3 is TGTGCCAGCAGCCCAGGGCCCAGGGGTTCCTACGAGCAGTACTTC.

This sequence joins TRBV28 and TRBJ1-1, with D possibly TRBD1 on 6 matching bases. The CDR3 has 13 residues. The germline gives CDR1 MDHEN, CDR2 SYDVKM. Trimming shortened V by 5 bases and J by 4 bases, and 11 bases separated the two germline ends. CDR3 coding DNA: TGTGCCAGCAGTCGGGCAGGGGTCACTGAAGCTTTCTTT. Protein: CASSRAGVTEAFF.

The chain recombines TRBV3-2 with TRBJ2-5; TRBD1, the D gene given by the table, was not confirmed from the DNA. TRBV3-2 is a pseudogene locus. The CDR3 is 14 amino acids. The CDR3 bases are TGTGCCAGCAGCCCCCGGGGTGCCTGGGAGACCCAGTACTTC. Amino acid sequence: CASSPRGAWETQYF.

This clonotype was seen at least ten times. The chain uses TRBV6-2 or TRBV6-3 and TRBJ1-1; no firm D call. CDR1 is MNHEY and CDR2 is SVGEGT in the germline V gene. This CDR3 is built from 14 residues. Trimming removed 7 bases at V and 0 bases at J, with 12 bases between. CDR3 loop: CASIREQMNTEAFF. The CDR3 bases are TGTGCCAGCATTCGGGAGCAAATGAACACTGAAGCTTTCTTT.

This clonotype was seen repeatedly, ten times or more. J is TRBJ2-1 and V is TRBV4-3, with 8 bases lining up with TRBD1. The V segment lost 1 base and the J segment 4 bases; nucleotides outside the gene matches: 6. This CDR3 has 16 amino acids. Germline lookup yields CDR1 LGHNA and CDR2 YSLEER. The CDR3 spells CASSQADRVGYNEQFF. CDR3 DNA sequence: TGCGCCAGCAGCCAAGCGGACAGGGTGGGATACAATGAGCAGTTCTTC.

This clonotype was picked up many times. The chain employs TRBV30 and TRBJ2-2; 9 positions match TRBD2. Germline CDR1 reads GTSNPN; CDR2 reads SVGIG (reference sequence). The V segment lost 5 bases and the J segment 0 bases; nucleotides outside the gene matches: 4. This CDR3 region has 15 residues. The CDR3 DNA reads TGTGCCTGGTCGCGGGGGGGCTCGAACACCGGGGAGCTGTTTTTT. Its protein product is CAWSRGGSNTGELFF.

V is TRBV12-3 or TRBV12-4 and J is TRBJ2-5; D gene uncertain. The germline V and J ends were trimmed by 2 bases and 2 bases, with 3 bases remaining between them. CDR3 length equals 12 residues. The CDR3 region is CASSLTQETQYF. The DNA for the CDR3 is TGTGCCAGCAGTTTAACACAAGAGACCCAGTACTTC.

This clonotype was seen repeatedly, ten times or more. CDR3 coding DNA: TGCGCCAGCAGCCAAGAGGCCCCCACGGCGCCTAGCACAGATACGCAGTATTTT. Its translation is CASSQEAPTAPSTDTQYF. The genes are TRBV4-1 and TRBJ2-3, with D hard to call. CDR1 is MGHRA, CDR2 YSYEKL, per germline. The V end was cut by 0 bases, the J end by 0 bases, with 16 bases between. The CDR3 contains 18 residues.

The chain joins TRBV20-1 to TRBJ1-1; the D gene is possibly TRBD1 (6 bases). The CDR3 is 14 amino acids. Germline-derived CDR1 and CDR2 are DFQATT and SNEGSKA (reference sequence). Between the trimmed V and J ends, which lost 5 bases and 1 base, there was a span of 14 bases. For the CDR3, the DNA is TGCAGTGCTGGAGGGGGAGGGCGGAACACTGAAGCTTTCTTT. Protein sequence: CSAGGGGRNTEAFF.

This clonotype appeared many times. The J gene is TRBJ2-1, the V gene TRBV11-1; a possible D gene is TRBD2 (5 bases). The CDR3 is 15 amino acids. Germline V gives CDR1 SGHAT, CDR2 FQDESV (reference sequence). V dropped 5 bases and J dropped 0 bases, with 11 bases sitting between them. CDR3 nucleotides: TGTGCCAGCAGCCCGGACTTATTCTCCTACAATGAGCAGTTCTTC. Encoded protein: CASSPDLFSYNEQFF.

The table lists this clonotype with many counts. The V and J genes are TRBV9 and TRBJ1-4; a possible D gene is TRBD1 (6 bases). The CDR3 spans 16 residues. V was trimmed by 0 bases and J by 0 bases, leaving 9 bases between them. In germline, CDR1 is SGDLS, CDR2 YYNGEE. The CDR3 here is CASSVGGTSTNEKLFF. CDR3 coding DNA: TGTGCCAGCAGCGTAGGGGGGACATCAACTAATGAAAAACTGTTTTTT.

This clonotype was seen many times. This chain connects TRBV27 to TRBJ1-2; tentative D call: TRBD1 (6 bases). The CDR3 has 13 amino acids. CDR1 MNHEY and CDR2 SMNVEV come from the germline V gene (reference sequence). V lost 4 bases, J lost 8 bases, and 14 bases lay in between. The CDR3 DNA follows: TGTGCCAGCAGTTATACAGGGTATAGAGGCTACACCTTC. Translated, it gives CASSYTGYRGYTF.

Points on this clonotype: It may be a read error: a sequence one base away is much more abundant. The rearrangement uses TRBV4-2 and TRBJ2-3; D unresolved. CDR3 length: 13 amino acids. The germline V gene encodes CDR1 LGHNA and CDR2 YNFKEQ. The CDR3 coding sequence is TGTGCCAGCAGCCAAGATCTGCTGTATACGCGGTATTTT. Translated: CASSQDLLYTRYF.